Listed here is a single TCR beta chain. This clone's antigen is unknown. A read error may be the cause here, since a much bigger clone is one base away. Systemically healthy Caucasian individuals from Russia, 35 to 50 in total and aged roughly 6 to 95 years, were included as donors. Around 10 milliliters of peripheral blood were drawn from each donor into EDTA-treated Vacutainer tubes. Ficoll-Paque density-gradient centrifugation was used to isolate PBMCs, with at least 7 million per sample. Trizol reagent was used to extract total RNA from the PBMCs, yielding at least 5.5 micrograms per sample. The percentages of naive CD45RAhigh/CD27high T cells were determined by flow cytometry on a PBMC aliquot from every donor. This entry comes from a study of blood T cells in healthy people across ages (dated by TCRdb to between 2015 and 2017). Background for the entire study: Template switching captured roughly one uniquely barcoded TCR beta cDNA molecule per two T cells in model experiments. To track age-related changes in TCR beta repertoire diversity, the study relied on deep sequencing normalized with unique cDNA molecular identifiers. The donors were split into four age groups: young (average about 16 years), middle-aged (around 40), aged (over 55) and long-lived (roughly 80). To avoid experimental bias, donors of different ages were spread randomly across the sequencing lanes. Using the same blood draw, the study looked at two additional independent replicas of 1 million unique cDNA reads for two donors, one aged 18 to 30 and the other aged 80 or older. The paper as a whole reports these results and caveats: Estimates of total diversity based on one million sequenced T cells were regarded as lower bounds and as underestimates. Conclusive comparison of naive and antigen-experienced compartments was prevented by the profiling of bulk unsorted PBMCs. Compared with the aged group, the long-lived group had more naive CD4+ T cells, fewer expanded clones and increased TCR diversity, suggesting age selection. As age increased, observed TCR beta diversity per million T cells dropped in a roughly linear way, and a significant reduction was already evident by age roughly 36. Donor CMV infection status was unknown, potentially confounding age-related changes in expanded clonotypes. A strong correlation was found between observed TCR beta diversity and the percentage of naive T cells measured by flow cytometry.

Based on the germline V gene, the CDR1 and CDR2 sequences are SGHTA and FQGNSA. Counted from cysteine to phenylalanine, this CDR3 has 15 amino acids. Only CDR3 DNA is held: 45 bases, read in frame from base 1. The method was 5' RACE. The sequencer was an Illumina HiSeq 2500. The second PCR ran for roughly 7 to 11 cycles and used a J-beta primer mix along with a sample-barcoded 5' primer. A unique molecular identifier was introduced onto each TCR beta cDNA molecule by a template-switch 5' adaptor carrying 12 random nucleotides. Each sample yielded at least 2.5 million CDR3-containing paired-end reads. All of the RNA was converted into first-strand cDNA using the Mint cDNA synthesis kit, with a TRBC-specific oligonucleotide serving as the primer. After uracil-DNA glycosylase treatment, a first 18-cycle PCR used universal primers M1SS and BC2_uni_R on all cDNA. For the original study's pipeline: For normalization, 1 million high-quality reads, each with a distinct molecular identifier, were randomly selected from each sample. Reads with shared molecular identifiers were discarded instead of being binned into consensus sequences. MiTCR, with a Q25 quality threshold and the strictest error-elimination algorithm, was used for CDR3 identification, clonotype clustering and error correction. Lower-bound total TCR beta diversity was estimated with a nonparametric unseen species model using Euler transformation. Through fastp at Q25 and MiXCR, TCRdb rebuilt clones from the public reads, retaining in-frame beta chains. Each record represents a unique CDR3 protein, reported with the most common genes and DNA among its rows. None of the V and J calls come from the authors' own analysis; TCRdb made them. In all, the sample holds 1,500,000 or so distinct CDR3 sequences, and approximately 43% of those were seen once. Clones ranked in the top ten supply over 3.5% of the sample.

Material for sequencing was blood. This chain is built from TRBV7-2 and TRBJ2-1, and TRBD1 aligns with 7 junction nucleotides. The TCR originated in a woman younger than 35 in good health. The CDR3 region has the sequence CVSSLSYRGQNEQFF. The nucleotide sequence reads as follows: TGTGTCAGCAGCTTAAGTTACAGGGGACAGAATGAGCAGTTCTTC.